This T cell receptor (beta chain) stems from a study of a mutant IDH1 vaccine in newly diagnosed glioma. The study, taken as a whole, reports: Immune responses arising from the vaccine appeared in about 92% of patients.

Germline V gives CDR1 KGHSH, CDR2 LQKENI. This CDR3 spans 12 amino acids. The V gene lost 8 bases and the J gene lost 5 bases, with 12 bases spanning the gap. Produced via immunoSEQ multiplex PCR; TCRdb's table is partial and in-frame only. The sample has 45,000 to 65,000 clones; around 60% are singletons. Only a few counts were recorded for this clone. Its antigen is unidentified. The time point was: week 47, end of study. The study gave 300 ug of mutant IDH1 20-mer peptide per vaccine dose, with topical imiquimod. The study gave patients eight vaccinations in weeks 1, 3, 5, 7, 11, 15, 19, 23. The chain combines TRBV18 with TRBJ1-2, with D maybe TRBD1 (6 bases). The sequence came from a man in his forties with glioma. Some clones in this sample may be carry-over from other donors' samples. The sample was peripheral blood mononuclear cells (PBMCs), taken from a glioma patient whose treatment included an IDH1 peptide vaccine. The CDR3 DNA reads TGTGCCAGCCAGGGACAAGAATATGGCTACACCTTC. Protein sequence: CASQGQEYGYTF.